Listed below are T cell receptor beta chains from one sample, sequenced in a study of shared clonotypes between healthy human individuals. The method was immunoSEQ multiplex PCR; TCRdb's version includes in-frame clones alone and lacks a portion of them. The data show approximately 1.9 million clones, with around 93% seen just once and less than 2% held by the top ten. Sequences were obtained from naive CD8+ T cells from PBMCs. All receptors derive from a man between 18 and 29 years old in good health. Some clones in this sample may be carry-over from other donors' samples. Each CDR3 is given with its conserved first and last residue. The D gene is left open where the match is weak. Size values are once, few and many counts, or a class for expanded clones, and some rows have none.

>-|TRBV27|-|TRBJ1-1|14
TGTGCCAGCAGATTAGGGGCGGGGGGCACTGAAGCTTTCTTT
CASRLGAGGTEAFF
>-|TRBV7-9|-|TRBJ2-7|14
TGTGCCAGCAGCTACTCGCTAGCTGCCTACGAGCAGTACTTC
CASSYSLAAYEQYF
>TRBD1|TRBV27|-|TRBJ2-7|19
TGTGCCAGCAGTCGTTTGGGACAGGCCCCCGATAGGCTCACGTATGAGCAGTACTTC
CASSRLGQAPDRLTYEQYF
>-|TRBV5-8|-|TRBJ2-5|12
TGTGCCAGCAGCTTGGGGGGGGAGTCCCAGTACTTC
CASSLGGESQYF
>-|TRBV28|-|TRBJ1-2|15
TGTGCCAGCAGTGAAGCTACCGGGGCCCGATATGGCTACACCTTC
CASSEATGARYGYTF
>-|TRBV27|-|TRBJ2-1|15
TGTGCCAGCAGTTTAACCCCCAGCCCCTACAATGAGCAGTTCTTC
CASSLTPSPYNEQFF
>TRBD2|TRBV28|-|TRBJ2-7|13
TGTGCCAGCAGCGGACTAGCATCCTACGAGCAGTACTTC
CASSGLASYEQYF
>-|TRBV4-1|-|TRBJ2-5|15
TGCGCCAGCAGCCATGAAACGGGAACACAAGAGACCCAGTACTTC
CASSHETGTQETQYF
>TRBD2|TRBV5-6|-|TRBJ2-1|16
TGTGCCAGCAGCCCTACTAGCGGGAGTTCCTACAATGAGCAGTTCTTC
CASSPTSGSSYNEQFF
>-|TRBV2|-|TRBJ2-7|15
TGTGCCAGCAGTGAAGTTGTACAGGGTCGCTACGAGCAGTACTTC
CASSEVVQGRYEQYF
>-|TRBV18|-|TRBJ2-7|14
TGTGCCAGCTCACCACGGGACAACTCCTACGAGCAGTACTTC
CASSPRDNSYEQYF
>-|TRBV4-1|-|TRBJ2-1|14
TGCGCCAGCAGCCAAGTAAGGGTTAAGTTTGAGCAGTTCTTC
CASSQVRVKFEQFF
>TRBD1|TRBV7-9|-|TRBJ1-3|16
TGTGCCAGCAGCTCACAGGCACAGGGGCGTGGAAACACCATATATTTT
CASSSQAQGRGNTIYF
>TRBD2|TRBV6-1|-|TRBJ2-1|17
TGTGCCAGCAGTGTCCCCTCTAGCGGGAGGCTCCACAATGAGCAGTTCTTC
CASSVPSSGRLHNEQFF
>-|TRBV7-6|-|TRBJ2-1|13
TGTGCCAGCAGCTTGGACCCGGGCGGAGGGCAGTTCTTC
CASSLDPGGGQFF
>TRBD1|TRBV5-3|-|TRBJ1-2|14
TGTGCCAGAAGGCGGACAGGGCGAAACTATGGCTACACCTTC
CARRRTGRNYGYTF
>-|TRBV7-6|once|TRBJ2-3|14
TGTGCCAGCAGCTTAGCTGGGGGAACAGATACGCAGTATTTT
CASSLAGGTDTQYF
>-|TRBV6-5|-|TRBJ2-1|15
TGTGCCAGCAGTTACGGAGGGGGCGGGTACAATGAGCAGTTCTTC
CASSYGGGGYNEQFF
>TRBD2|TRBV30|-|TRBJ2-7|13
TGTGCCTATGCCGGGAGGAACTCCTACGAGCAGTACTTC
CAYAGRNSYEQYF
>TRBD2|TRBV13|-|TRBJ2-1|14
TGTGCCAGCATGAGACTAGCGGGAGGGGATGAGCAGTTCTTC
CASMRLAGGDEQFF
>-|TRBV9|-|TRBJ1-1|14
TGTGCCAGCAGCGTAGTTTCAGGTAACACTGAAGCTTTCTTT
CASSVVSGNTEAFF
>TRBD2|TRBV4-2|-|TRBJ2-7|13
TGTGCCAGCAGCCCCCGGCGGGGGTACGAGCAGTACTTC
CASSPRRGYEQYF
>-|TRBV27|-|TRBJ2-3|13
TGTGCCAGCAGTTTATCGGGCCTACATACGCAGTATTTT
CASSLSGLHTQYF
>TRBD1|TRBV7-8|-|TRBJ1-5|14
TGTGCCAGCAGCCCACGACAGGGAGGTCAGCCCCAGCATTTT
CASSPRQGGQPQHF
>TRBD1|TRBV7-6|-|TRBJ2-7|14
TGTGCCAGCAGCTTAGCGGGTGACAGGGCCGAGCAGTACTTC
CASSLAGDRAEQYF
>TRBD1|TRBV4-3|-|TRBJ2-1|14
TGCGCCAGCAGCCAGGGACAGGGGCTCAATGAGCAGTTCTTC
CASSQGQGLNEQFF
>-|TRBV11-2|-|TRBJ1-1|18
TGTGCCAGCAGCTTAGATTTAATCCAAGAGGGCTGGGGAACTGAAGCTTTCTTT
CASSLDLIQEGWGTEAFF
>TRBD2|TRBV2|once|TRBJ2-1|15
TGTGCCAGCAGTGTAAGAGCGGGAGTCTACAATGAGCAGTTCTTC
CASSVRAGVYNEQFF
>-|TRBV2|-|TRBJ2-7|14
TGTGCCAGCACCCAGGTCCTAACCTTCTACGAGCAGTACTTC
CASTQVLTFYEQYF
>TRBD2|TRBV11-2|once|TRBJ2-1|15
TGTGCCAGCAGCAGTGGAACGGGAGGGAACAATGAGCAGTTCTTC
CASSSGTGGNNEQFF
>-|TRBV27|-|TRBJ1-2|16
TGTGCCAGCAGTTCTTTTATGGACCTCCAGAACTATGGCTACACCTTC
CASSSFMDLQNYGYTF
>-|TRBV21-1|-|TRBJ2-2|17
TGTGCCAGCAACCCGAGACGTCTTACGGGGACCACCGGGGAGCTGTTTTTT
CASNPRRLTGTTGELFF
>-|TRBV29-1|-|TRBJ1-2|11
TGCAGCGGGAAAGACAGCTATGGCTACACCTTC
CSGKDSYGYTF
>TRBD1|TRBV27|-|TRBJ2-2|16
TGTGCCAGCAGAGACCGGGGACAGGGATACACCGGGGAGCTGTTTTTT
CASRDRGQGYTGELFF
>-|TRBV4-3|-|TRBJ2-1|14
TGCGCCAGCAGCCATCGAGCGAGGGGGTATGAGCAGTTCTTC
CASSHRARGYEQFF
>TRBD1|TRBV27|once|TRBJ2-1|18
TGTGCCAGCGGCCGGGACAGGACGGGCCCGAGCTCCTACAATGAGCAGTTCTTC
CASGRDRTGPSSYNEQFF
>TRBD1|TRBV28|-|TRBJ2-1|17
TGTGCCAGCAGTATAGGGACAGGGGGCAGGTCCTACAATGAGCAGTTCTTC
CASSIGTGGRSYNEQFF
>TRBD2|TRBV10-2|-|TRBJ2-7|17
TGCGCCAGCAGGGGGACTAGCGGGGCTCTCCCCTCCTACGAGCAGTACTTC
CASRGTSGALPSYEQYF
>-|TRBV7-9|-|TRBJ2-7|13
TGTGCCAGCGAGAGGGGGAAGTGGAACGAGCAGTACTTC
CASERGKWNEQYF
>-|TRBV9|-|TRBJ2-1|15
TGTGCCAGCAGCGGGGGGGACCCCTCCTACAATGAGCAGTTCTTC
CASSGGDPSYNEQFF
>-|TRBV28|-|TRBJ2-7|14
TGTGCCAGCAGTTTTGCAGGGAGCTCCTACGAGCAGTACTTC
CASSFAGSSYEQYF
>TRBD2|TRBV7-3|once|TRBJ2-1|16
TGTGCCAGCAGCCCGACTAGCGGGACATACTACAATGAGCAGTTCTTC
CASSPTSGTYYNEQFF
>-|TRBV14|few|TRBJ2-4|12
TGTGCCAGCTCTGGGGGAGGCAACATTCAGTACTTC
CASSGGGNIQYF
>TRBD1|TRBV9|-|TRBJ1-2|17
TGTGCCAGCAGCGTATCCTCAGACAGGGAATCTAACTATGGCTACACCTTC
CASSVSSDRESNYGYTF
>-|TRBV15|-|TRBJ2-1|16
TGTGCCACCAGCAGAGACAGGGAAGGCTCCTACAATGAGCAGTTCTTC
CATSRDREGSYNEQFF
>-|TRBV18|-|TRBJ1-2|15
TGTGCCAGCTCCCCCCTCCGGGGCGCAGACTATGGCTACACCTTC
CASSPLRGADYGYTF
>-|TRBV7-7|once|TRBJ1-4|14
TGTGCCAGCAGCTTCGGGCAGGGTGATGAAAAACTGTTTTTT
CASSFGQGDEKLFF